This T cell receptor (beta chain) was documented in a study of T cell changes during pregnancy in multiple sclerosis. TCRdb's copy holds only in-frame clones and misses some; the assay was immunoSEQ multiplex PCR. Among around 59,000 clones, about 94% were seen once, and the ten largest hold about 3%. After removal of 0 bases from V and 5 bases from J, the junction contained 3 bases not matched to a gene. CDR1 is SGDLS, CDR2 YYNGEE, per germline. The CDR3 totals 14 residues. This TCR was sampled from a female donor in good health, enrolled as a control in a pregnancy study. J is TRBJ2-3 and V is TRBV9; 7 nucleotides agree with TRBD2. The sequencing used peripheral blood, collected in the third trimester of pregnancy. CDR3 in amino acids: CASSVGGEGDTQYF. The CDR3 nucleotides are TGTGCCAGCAGCGTAGGAGGGGAGGGAGATACGCAGTATTTT.